The 6 T cell receptor beta chains below come from one sample, sequenced in a study of CD4 T cells in relation to SARS-CoV-2 and coronaviruses. No antigen is known for these receptors. Profiling relied on immunoSEQ multiplex PCR, and the TCRdb table lists in-frame clones only, not all of them. The sample lists roughly 38,000 clones, about 80% occurring once. Sequencing was carried out using naive CD4+ T cells from PBMCs, cultured in vitro. Subset reported: naive CD4+ T cells isolated by negative enrichment. The receptors were sampled from an adult with COVID-19.

The chain combines TRBV7-2 with TRBJ2-5; D might be TRBD1 (6 bases). CDR1 is SGHTA, CDR2 FQGNSA, per germline. V lost 5 bases and J lost 4, with 11 bases in between. There are 13 residues in the CDR3. The DNA of the CDR3 is TGTGCCAGCAGCAAGGGGGACGGAGAGACCCAGTACTTC. This gives the protein CASSKGDGETQYF.

This clone has only one observation. The chain uses TRBV6-2 or TRBV6-3 and TRBJ2-5; D may be TRBD2 (5 bases). The CDR3 sequence is 15 residues long. V shed 4 bases and J shed 3 bases, with 15 bases lying between them. CDR1 MNHEY and CDR2 SVGEGT come from the germline V gene. The CDR3 region has the DNA TGTGCCAGCAGTTGGCGGGCCCGCCGGAAAGAGACCCAGTACTTC. It is translated as CASSWRARRKETQYF.

V gene TRBV3-1 (or the pseudogene TRBV3-2) combines with J gene TRBJ1-6; TRBD1 is a possible D gene (5 bases). The CDR3 is 15 residues long. With 6 bases removed from V and 7 bases from J, the gap between germline ends came to 16 bases. Germline-derived CDR1 and CDR2 are LGHDT and YNNKEL (reference sequence). The DNA for the CDR3 is TGTGCCAGCAGTCGGGGGTCATGGTGGAATTCACCCCTCCACTTT. Amino acid sequence: CASSRGSWWNSPLHF.

The chain combines TRBV6-2 or TRBV6-3 with TRBJ1-1; D perhaps matches TRBD1 (6 bases). Trimming pared 2 bases from V and 4 bases from J, leaving 14 bases between. The CDR3 is 15 residues long. The germline V gene encodes CDR1 MNHEY and CDR2 SVGEGT. The DNA for the CDR3 is TGTGCCAGCAGTTACCAGGGACAAAGCGGCACTGAAGCTTTCTTT. Protein sequence: CASSYQGQSGTEAFF.

The chain uses TRBV2 and TRBJ2-7; D is possibly TRBD1 (6 bases). CDR3 size: 14 residues. CDR1 and CDR2 from the germline V gene are SNHLY and FYNNEI. Trimming pared 7 bases from V and 0 bases from J, leaving 13 bases between. The CDR3, as DNA: TGTGCCAGCACATCCACGGACAGCTCCTACGAGCAGTACTTC. Residues: CASTSTDSSYEQYF.

The chain combines TRBV4-1 with TRBJ2-7; TRBD2 matches at 10 bases. The CDR3 totals 15 residues. Germline CDR1 and CDR2: MGHRA and YSYEKL. Trimming took 5 bases from V and 2 from J; bases not matched to a gene: 6. CDR3 region: CASSDLAGVAYEQYF. The CDR3 nucleotides read TGCGCCAGCAGCGATCTAGCGGGAGTCGCCTACGAGCAGTACTTC.